The following is a T cell receptor beta chain sequence with its context. This record belongs to a study of cytomegalovirus exposure and HLA in healthy donors. V lost 1 base to trimming and J lost 2 bases, with 6 bases between them. The CDR3 totals 14 residues. The germline gives CDR1 SGHRS, CDR2 YFSETQ. In the PCR, 60 Vbeta and 13 Jbeta primers were used. Here immunoSEQ multiplex PCR was the method, and the copy in TCRdb shows in-frame clones only, minus some. The sample consists of approximately 250,000 clones, around 84% of them appearing once. The sample comprised PBMCs. This sequence was found in a girl aged 2-10 years in good health and CMV-seronegative. V gene TRBV5-1 combines with J gene TRBJ2-2, with D unclear. The CDR3 is CASSLPGNTGELFF. DNA of the CDR3: TGCGCCAGCAGCTTGCCAGGAAACACCGGGGAGCTGTTTTTT.